This entry concerns a single TCR beta chain. Antigen specificity is unknown. These data are taken from a study of cytomegalovirus exposure and HLA in healthy donors. Overall study findings and caveats: Generally TCR sequences proved uncommon, though certain public TCRs appeared in numerous donors. Reported results showed that the classifier diagnosed cytomegalovirus status with high specificity and sensitivity. There were under 200 TCR beta chains listed as cytomegalovirus-associated.

Trimming removed 0 bases from V and 3 bases from J, with 18 bases in between. Germline lookup yields CDR1 SGHRS and CDR2 YFSETQ. This CDR3 region has 18 residues. The data were produced by immunoSEQ multiplex PCR, yet TCRdb's version contains in-frame clones alone and is incomplete. The table has around 70,000 clones, 94% seen once. The specimen was PBMCs. The origin of this receptor is a young woman in good health and CMV-seropositive. The chain combines TRBV5-1 with TRBJ2-2; maybe TRBD1 (5 bases). CDR3 residues: CASSLDGAGRTHTGELFF. In DNA form, the CDR3 reads TGCGCCAGCAGCTTGGATGGGGCAGGGCGTACGCACACCGGGGAGCTGTTTTTT.